This T cell receptor beta chain is from a study of radiotherapy plus CTLA-4 blockade in lung cancer. Broader study findings: In blood, after radiotherapy plus ipilimumab, tumor-derived TCR clones expanded.

Germline V CDR1 and CDR2: SGHNT, YYREEE (reference sequence). Trimming pared 0 bases from V and 5 bases from J, leaving 6 bases between. The length of the CDR3 is 13 residues. The repertoire was sequenced with immunoSEQ multiplex PCR; TCRdb's copy has only in-frame clones and lacks some. In the table there are 39,000 or so clones, about three quarters of which are singletons. Details on this clone: The antigen is unknown.

This specimen was peripheral blood, taken from a patient treated with radiotherapy plus ipilimumab. The clonotype was recovered from a human donor with non-small cell lung cancer who had stable disease on radiotherapy plus ipilimumab. J is TRBJ2-1 and V is TRBV5-4; no definite D call. The CDR3 protein is CASSLAGNNEQFF. DNA of the CDR3: TGTGCCAGCAGCTTGGCCGGAAACAATGAGCAGTTCTTC.